The clone carrying this TCR beta chain was counted ten times or more. Antigen specificity is unknown. Template switching introduced a universal primer site, and the cDNA bore unique molecular identifiers. TCRdb redid the calling of the 5' RACE reads with MiXCR, one entry per CDR3 protein. Of 750,000 to 950,000 distinct CDR3 sequences listed, approximately 13% are singletons. All of the donors were Caucasians in good health. The sample comes from a study of identical twins. Germline values: CDR1 DFQATT, CDR2 SNEGSKA (reference sequence). V was clipped by 5 bases and J by 4 bases; unmatched bases: 4. There are 12 residues in the CDR3. Study-level points and caveats: Models predicted less out-of-frame TCR alpha sharing in monozygotic twins than was found.

The same sample was also studied in work on yellow fever vaccine responses in identical twins. That report adds: Twins' vaccine T cell response reportedly seemed partly convergent, partly personalized.

The clonotype comes from a woman between 18 and 30 years old in good health. The sequencing sample was made of PBMCs. V is TRBV20-1 and J is TRBJ1-2; 7 bases are shared with TRBD1. CDR3: CSAYRGSYGYTF. CDR3 bases: TGCAGTGCTTACAGGGGTAGCTATGGCTACACCTTC.